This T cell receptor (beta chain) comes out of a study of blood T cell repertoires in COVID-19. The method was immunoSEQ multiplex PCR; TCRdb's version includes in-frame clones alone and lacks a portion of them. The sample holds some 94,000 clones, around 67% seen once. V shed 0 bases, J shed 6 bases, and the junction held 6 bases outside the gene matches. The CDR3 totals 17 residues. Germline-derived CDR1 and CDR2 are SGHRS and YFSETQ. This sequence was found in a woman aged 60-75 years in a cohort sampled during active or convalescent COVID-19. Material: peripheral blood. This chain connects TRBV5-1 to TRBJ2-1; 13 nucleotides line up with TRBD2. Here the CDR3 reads CASSLVGTSGIRNEQFF. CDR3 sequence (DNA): TGCGCCAGCAGCTTGGTTGGGACTAGCGGGATTCGCAATGAGCAGTTCTTC.